Following are 3 T cell receptor beta chains from one sample sequenced in a study of T-cell reconstitution after alpha-beta-depleted transplantation in children. Preparation of the TCRbeta library involved a method that used unique molecular identifiers. One entry per CDR3 protein, called by TCRdb with MiXCR from the PCR reads. The sample includes 780,000 or so distinct CDR3 sequences, 16% seen only once; the top ten take roughly 5%. The input for sequencing was PBMCs, mostly from graft donor cells, taken 360 days after TCRalphabeta/CD19-depleted stem cell transplant. The receptors stem from a male patient younger than 18 who had a stem cell transplant for acute lymphoblastic leukemia, so the T cells may come from the graft donor.

This clonotype was observed many times. CDR3 residues: CASSLALASAYNEQFF. DNA of the CDR3: TGTGCCAGCAGCTTAGCGCTAGCGAGCGCCTACAATGAGCAGTTCTTC. The rearrangement links TRBV7-2 to TRBJ2-1; a possible D gene is TRBD2 (6 bases). The CDR3 runs 16 residues. Germline CDR1 SGHTA, CDR2 FQGNSA. Trimming stripped 0 bases from V and 2 bases from J, with 11 bases between.

At least ten counts were recorded for this clonotype. This chain connects TRBV11-3 to TRBJ1-4, with 9 bases aligning to TRBD1. Germline-derived CDR1 and CDR2 are SGHNT and YENEEA. J gave up 3 bases and V 2 bases, and 10 bases lay outside the gene matches. The CDR3 totals 18 residues. CDR3 nucleotide sequence: TGTGCCAGCAGCTTAAAAGGACAGGGGTTGTCTGCTAATGAAAAACTGTTTTTT. As protein: CASSLKGQGLSANEKLFF.

In its sample, this clonotype was seen once. The chain employs TRBV29-1 and TRBJ2-1; TRBD2 agrees at 11 bases. This CDR3 has 16 residues. CDR1 and CDR2 from the germline V gene are SQVTM and ANQGSEA. V lost 3 bases to trimming and J lost 0 bases; unmatched junction nucleotides: 4. CDR3 amino acids: CSVDGTSGSSYNEQFF. CDR3 DNA: TGCAGCGTTGACGGGACTAGCGGTAGCTCCTACAATGAGCAGTTCTTC.